A single sample is the source of the 14 T cell receptor beta chains below, sequenced in a study of shared clonotypes between healthy human individuals. Method: immunoSEQ multiplex PCR; TCRdb's copy keeps in-frame clones and lacks some. The sample shows approximately 500,000 clones, 79% of them seen only once. The sample was PBMCs. The source of these receptors is a woman aged 35 to 49 in good health. Some clones in this sample may be carry-over from other donors' samples.

The chain uses TRBV28 and TRBJ1-1, with TRBD1 as a possible D gene (6 bases). Trimming removed 8 bases from V and 6 bases from J, with 10 bases in between. Germline lookup yields CDR1 MDHEN and CDR2 SYDVKM. The CDR3 contains 11 residues. The CDR3 sequence is CASQGWSEAFF. Here the CDR3 DNA reads TGTGCCAGCCAGGGGTGGTCTGAAGCTTTCTTT.

The rearrangement joins TRBV5-4 to TRBJ2-3; either TRBD1 or TRBD2 may supply D (5 bases each). V lost 0 bases to trimming and J lost 8 bases, with 19 bases between them. The CDR3 spans 16 residues. Germline V gene lookup returns CDR1 SGHNT and CDR2 YYREEE (reference sequence). CDR3 sequence reads: CASSLDSSRGEVTQYF. The CDR3 coding sequence is TGTGCCAGCAGCTTGGACAGCTCGAGGGGAGAGGTTACGCAGTATTTT.

The chain combines TRBV9 with TRBJ1-3; weak D call: TRBD1 (5 bases). CDR1 is SGDLS, CDR2 YYNGEE, per germline. The CDR3 has 17 amino acids. Trimming removed 0 bases at V and 4 bases at J, with 17 bases between. In nucleotides, the CDR3 is TGTGCCAGCAGCGTAGCTTCGCAGGGAGAGCAAGGAAACACCATATATTTT. Amino acid sequence: CASSVASQGEQGNTIYF.

V and J are TRBV5-6 and TRBJ2-7; the match to TRBD2 covers 7 bases. The CDR3 sequence is 14 residues long. Germline V lookup: CDR1 SGHDT, CDR2 YYEEEE. The V gene end was trimmed by 2 bases and the J gene end by 6 bases; junction bases not matched to a gene: 8. The CDR3 loop reads CASSFVAGAGEQYF. The DNA of the CDR3 is TGTGCCAGCAGCTTTGTGGCGGGAGCGGGCGAGCAGTACTTC.

This clone has just a few counts. V usage is TRBV27 and J usage is TRBJ2-5; 9 nucleotides line up with TRBD1. The CDR3 is made up of 14 amino acids. V shed 6 bases, J shed 4 bases, and the junction held 6 bases outside the gene matches. Germline V gene lookup returns CDR1 MNHEY and CDR2 SMNVEV (reference sequence). The CDR3 region has the DNA TGTGCCAGCAGCGGGACAGGGAGAGGAGAGACCCAGTACTTC. Its translation is CASSGTGRGETQYF.

The CDR3 DNA is TGTGCCAGCAGCCAAGCGAGTTCCTTGGCCACCGGGGAGCTGTTTTTT. Translation: CASSQASSLATGELFF. V usage is TRBV14 and J usage is TRBJ2-2; no definite D call. The CDR3 is 16 residues long. Germline V gene data show CDR1 as SGHDN and CDR2 as FVKESK. V lost 1 base, J lost 4 bases, and 13 bases lay in between.

Worth noting for this clone: Other DNA sequences in the sample encode the same CDR3. The CDR3 loop reads CASSMGTDTQYF. The DNA for the CDR3 is TGTGCCAGTAGTATGGGAACAGATACGCAGTATTTT. The chain couples TRBV19 to TRBJ2-3, with D uncertain. The CDR3 is 12 residues long. V was trimmed by 3 bases and J by 3 bases, leaving 4 bases between them. In germline, CDR1 is LNHDA, CDR2 SQIVND (reference sequence).

The V call is TRBV7-3, the J call TRBJ2-5, with a weak D call TRBD1 (6 bases). Germline V lookup: CDR1 SGHTA, CDR2 FQGTGA. V lost 3 bases and J lost 7, with 12 bases in between. The CDR3 has 13 amino acids. The chain's CDR3 is CASSFGETGTQYF. CDR3 in DNA: TGTGCCAGCAGCTTCGGGGAGACAGGGACCCAGTACTTC.

The gene calls are TRBV10-3 and TRBJ1-2; D gene ambiguous. The CDR3 runs 15 residues. Trimming left V 2 bases short and J 8 bases short, with 18 bases between. Looked up from germline, CDR1 is ENHRY and CDR2 is SYGVKD. CDR3 region: CAISEMEGTRSGYTF. The CDR3 nucleotides read TGTGCCATCAGTGAGATGGAGGGAACTAGGAGCGGCTACACCTTC.

This chain uses TRBV5-1 with TRBJ2-6; D possibly corresponds to TRBD1 (5 bases). V was clipped by 2 bases and J by 1 base, with 13 bases between them. Germline V gene lookup returns CDR1 SGHRS and CDR2 YFSETQ. The length of the CDR3 is 17 residues. The CDR3 DNA reads as TGCGCCAGCAGCTTCAATCCCCAGGGATCTGGGGCCAACGTCCTGACTTTC. Its protein is CASSFNPQGSGANVLTF.

V is TRBV19 and J is TRBJ2-7; 8 bases align to TRBD2. Germline V CDR1 and CDR2: LNHDA, SQIVND (reference sequence). Trimming cost V 2 bases and J 3 bases; bases outside gene matches: 15. CDR3 size: 18 residues. CDR3 sequence (DNA): TGTGCCAGTAGTATATACCCCCGGGGACTAGATGGTGACTACGAGCAGTACTTC. It specifies CASSIYPRGLDGDYEQYF.

This clone has just a few counts. The chain joins TRBV18 to TRBJ2-3; a weak D match, TRBD2 (6 bases). Trimming shortened V by 2 bases and J by 2 bases, and 17 bases separated the two germline ends. CDR1 is KGHSH, CDR2 LQKENI, per germline. The CDR3 loop spans 17 amino acids. CDR3 protein: CASSPTRAGTNTDTQYF. The CDR3 nucleotides are TGTGCCAGCTCACCAACACGAGCGGGCACTAACACAGATACGCAGTATTTT.

The chain employs TRBV7-9 and TRBJ2-3; TRBD2 matches 7 bases. Trimming took 1 base from V and 0 from J; bases not matched to a gene: 7. The germline CDR1 and CDR2 sequences are SEHNR and FQNEAQ (reference sequence). The CDR3 runs to 17 residues. CDR3 DNA: TGTGCCAGCAGCTTAGTGGCTAGCGGAGTTAGCACAGATACGCAGTATTTT. This gives the protein CASSLVASGVSTDTQYF. The full variable domain, in which reference TRBV7-9 and TRBJ2-3 provide the parts outside the CDR3, is DTGVSQNPRHKITKRGQNVTFRCDPISEHNRLYWYRQTLGQGPEFLTYFQNEAQLEKSRLLSDRFSAERPKGSFSTLEIQRTEQGDSAMYLCASSLVASGVSTDTQYFGPGTRLTVL.

The chain uses TRBV5-1 and TRBJ2-7; 7 nucleotides match TRBD2. CDR3 length: 15 residues. The J segment lost 7 bases and the V segment lost 4 bases, leaving 14 bases of the junction unmatched. Germline CDR1 SGHRS, CDR2 YFSETQ. The CDR3 sequence is CASSRDYSSGSEQYF. The CDR3, as DNA: TGCGCCAGCAGCAGGGACTACTCAAGTGGGAGTGAGCAGTACTTC. Together with reference TRBV5-1 and TRBJ2-7, the CDR3 gives the full variable domain: KAGVTQTPRYLIKTRGQQVTLSCSPISGHRSVSWYQQTPGQGLQFLFEYFSETQRNKGNFPGRFSGRQFSNSRSEMNVSTLELGDSALYLCASSRDYSSGSEQYFGPGTRLTVT.